These 10 T cell receptor beta chains share one sample of origin, sequenced in a study of T cell responses to AZD1222 COVID-19 vaccine. Here immunoSEQ multiplex PCR was the method, and the copy in TCRdb shows in-frame clones only, minus some. The sample lists approximately 190,000 clones, over 85% occurring once. The specimen was peripheral blood, collected 28 days after the second dose of the MenACWY control vaccine. The receptors were sampled from an adult who received the MenACWY meningococcal vaccine as a control.

The rearrangement uses TRBV28 and TRBJ1-5; D is undetermined. The V end was cut by 7 bases, the J end by 6 bases, with 7 bases between. Per the germline V gene, CDR1 is MDHEN and CDR2 is SYDVKM. The CDR3 contains 11 residues. CDR3 DNA: TGTGCCAGCACACCAGGTCAGCCCCAGCATTTT. Its translation: CASTPGQPQHF.

The gene calls are TRBV28 and TRBJ1-1; D is unclear. The ends were cut back, 4 bases at V and 3 bases at J, with 12 bases in the middle. The CDR3 runs 14 residues. Germline lookup yields CDR1 MDHEN and CDR2 SYDVKM. CDR3 sequence: CASSSSGFYTEAFF. Written as DNA, the CDR3 is TGTGCCAGCAGTTCATCCGGGTTTTACACTGAAGCTTTCTTT.

The chain carries TRBV28 and TRBJ1-3, with no clear D. V shed 6 bases and J shed 2 bases, with 8 bases lying between them. The CDR3 covers 13 residues. In germline, CDR1 is MDHEN, CDR2 SYDVKM. CDR3 nucleotide sequence: TGTGCCAGCAGGCTCCCCACTGGAAACACCATATATTTT. Protein sequence: CASRLPTGNTIYF.

The V gene is TRBV11-1, the J gene TRBJ2-3; D is ambiguous. Germline CDR1 reads SGHAT; CDR2 reads FQDESV (reference sequence). The ends were cut back, 5 bases at V and 2 bases at J, with 11 bases in the middle. This CDR3 has 14 residues. The CDR3 region is CASSPLEFTDTQYF. CDR3 nucleotides: TGTGCCAGCAGCCCTCTAGAATTCACAGATACGCAGTATTTT.

This chain joins TRBV30 and TRBJ1-1, with 7 bases that match TRBD1. V dropped 3 bases and J dropped 2; count of bases not matched to a gene: 9. This CDR3 spans 15 amino acids. From germline, CDR1 is GTSNPN and CDR2 SVGIG (reference sequence). The CDR3 loop is CAWRSPHRGNTEAFF. CDR3 in DNA: TGTGCCTGGAGGTCGCCCCACAGGGGCAACACTGAAGCTTTCTTT.

The genes are TRBV10-3 and TRBJ1-1; D gene uncertain. The CDR3 spans 14 residues. Germline assignment: CDR1 ENHRY and CDR2 SYGVKD. Trimming shortened V by 6 bases and J by 1 base, and 12 bases separated the two germline ends. The CDR3 loop reads CAISVTTGNTEAFF. In nucleotides, the CDR3 is TGTGCCATCAGCGTAACTACGGGGAACACTGAAGCTTTCTTT.

This clone turned up a few times. The chain uses TRBV20-1 and TRBJ1-2; no reliable D call. With 3 bases removed from V and 4 bases from J, the gap between germline ends came to 15 bases. Germline V gene sequence: CDR1 DFQATT, CDR2 SNEGSKA (reference sequence). The CDR3 length is 14 residues. The CDR3 reads CSASTDARIYGYTF. The CDR3 bases are TGCAGTGCTAGTACAGACGCACGCATCTATGGCTACACCTTC.

The rearrangement uses TRBV29-1 and TRBJ1-3; a possible D gene is TRBD1 (6 bases). There are 16 residues in the CDR3. V lost 0 bases and J 8 bases, leaving 20 bases between the germline ends. Germline V gives CDR1 SQVTM, CDR2 ANQGSEA. CDR3: CSVEDFGGPGGDTIYF. The CDR3 coding sequence is TGCAGCGTTGAAGATTTTGGGGGCCCGGGCGGGGACACCATATATTTT. The entire variable domain, with the rest obtained from reference TRBV29-1 and TRBJ1-3, is as follows: SAVISQKPSRDICQRGTSLTIQCQVDSQVTMMFWYRQQPGQSLTLIATANQGSEATYESGFVIDKFPISRPNLTFSTLTVSNMSPEDSSIYLCSVEDFGGPGGDTIYFGEGSWLTVV.

The J gene is TRBJ2-5, the V gene TRBV5-1, with a weak D call TRBD1 (5 bases). V lost 0 bases and J lost 0, with 12 bases in between. Germline V CDR1 and CDR2: SGHRS, YFSETQ. This CDR3 comprises 16 residues. In nucleotides, the CDR3 is TGCGCCAGCAGCTTGGTGGGAAGGGGCGACCAAGAGACCCAGTACTTC. The encoded protein is CASSLVGRGDQETQYF. Full variable domain (rest looked up from reference TRBV5-1 and TRBJ2-5): KAGVTQTPRYLIKTRGQQVTLSCSPISGHRSVSWYQQTPGQGLQFLFEYFSETQRNKGNFPGRFSGRQFSNSRSEMNVSTLELGDSALYLCASSLVGRGDQETQYFGPGTRLLVL.

This chain's CDR3 is CASSLDPGTVYGYTF. The CDR3 nucleotides read TGCGCCAGCAGCCTGGACCCCGGGACAGTGTATGGCTACACCTTC. The genes are TRBV5-1 and TRBJ1-2; 7 nucleotides match TRBD1. Trimming at V came to 4 bases and at J to 5 bases, leaving 11 bases not matched to a gene. Germline V gives CDR1 SGHRS, CDR2 YFSETQ. The CDR3 has 15 residues.